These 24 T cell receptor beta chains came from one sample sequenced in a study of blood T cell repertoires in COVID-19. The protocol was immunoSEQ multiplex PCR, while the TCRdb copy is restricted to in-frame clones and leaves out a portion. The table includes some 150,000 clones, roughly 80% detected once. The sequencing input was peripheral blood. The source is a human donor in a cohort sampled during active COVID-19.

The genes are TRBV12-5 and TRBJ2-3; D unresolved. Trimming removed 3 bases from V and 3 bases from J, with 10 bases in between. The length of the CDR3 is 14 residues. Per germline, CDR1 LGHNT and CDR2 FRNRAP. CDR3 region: CASGLDSATDTQYF. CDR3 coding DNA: TGTGCTAGTGGTTTAGACTCGGCGACAGATACGCAGTATTTT.

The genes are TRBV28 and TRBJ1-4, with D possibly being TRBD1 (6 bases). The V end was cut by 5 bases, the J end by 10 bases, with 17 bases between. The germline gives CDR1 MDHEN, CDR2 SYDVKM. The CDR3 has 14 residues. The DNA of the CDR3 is TGTGCCAGCAGTCAACCCATGGACAGAGGAAAACTGTTTTTT. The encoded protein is CASSQPMDRGKLFF.

The CDR3 sequence: CASSQDHREGWNEQFF. CDR3 bases: TGTGCCAGCAGCCAAGATCACAGGGAGGGTTGGAATGAGCAGTTCTTC. V and J are TRBV4-2 and TRBJ2-1, with D maybe TRBD2 (7 bases). Looked up from germline, CDR1 is LGHNA and CDR2 is YNFKEQ. The CDR3 consists of 16 residues. V gave up 0 bases and J gave up 7 bases, with 16 bases separating them.

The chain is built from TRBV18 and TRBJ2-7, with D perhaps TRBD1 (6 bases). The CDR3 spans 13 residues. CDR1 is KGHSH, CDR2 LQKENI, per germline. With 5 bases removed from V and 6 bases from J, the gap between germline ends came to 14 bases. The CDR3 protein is CASSNLRGGEQYF. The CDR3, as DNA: TGTGCCAGCTCAAATCTCAGGGGTGGCGAGCAGTACTTC.

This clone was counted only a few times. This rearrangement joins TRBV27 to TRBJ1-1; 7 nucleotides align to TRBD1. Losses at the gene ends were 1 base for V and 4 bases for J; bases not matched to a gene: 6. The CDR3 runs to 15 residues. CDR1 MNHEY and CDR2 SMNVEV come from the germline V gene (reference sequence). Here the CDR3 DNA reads TGTGCCAGCAGTTTATACAGGGGTTCTAGCACTGAAGCTTTCTTT. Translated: CASSLYRGSSTEAFF.

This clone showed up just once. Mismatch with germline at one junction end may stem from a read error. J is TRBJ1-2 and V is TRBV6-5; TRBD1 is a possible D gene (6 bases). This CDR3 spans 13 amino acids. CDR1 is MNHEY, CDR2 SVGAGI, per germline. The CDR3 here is CASQISHDGGYIF. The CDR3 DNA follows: TGTGCCAGCCAAATTTCCCACGATGGGGGCTACATCTTC.

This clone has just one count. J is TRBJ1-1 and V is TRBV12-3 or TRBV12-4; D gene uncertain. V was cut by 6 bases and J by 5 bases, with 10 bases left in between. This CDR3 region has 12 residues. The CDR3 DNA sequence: TGTGCCAGCAGGAGAGAGTTGACTGAAGCTTTCTTT. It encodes CASRRELTEAFF.

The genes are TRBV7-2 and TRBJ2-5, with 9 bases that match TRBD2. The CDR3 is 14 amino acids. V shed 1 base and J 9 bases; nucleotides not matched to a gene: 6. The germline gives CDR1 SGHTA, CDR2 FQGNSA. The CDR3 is CASSLDSGGRSQYF. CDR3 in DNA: TGTGCCAGCAGCTTAGATAGCGGGGGCAGGTCCCAGTACTTC.

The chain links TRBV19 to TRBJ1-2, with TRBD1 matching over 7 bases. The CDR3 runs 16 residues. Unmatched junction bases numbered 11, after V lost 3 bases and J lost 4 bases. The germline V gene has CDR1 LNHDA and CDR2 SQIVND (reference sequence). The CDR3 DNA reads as TGTGCCAGTAGTATTGGGGGATGGGACAGCACCTATGGCTACACCTTC. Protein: CASSIGGWDSTYGYTF.

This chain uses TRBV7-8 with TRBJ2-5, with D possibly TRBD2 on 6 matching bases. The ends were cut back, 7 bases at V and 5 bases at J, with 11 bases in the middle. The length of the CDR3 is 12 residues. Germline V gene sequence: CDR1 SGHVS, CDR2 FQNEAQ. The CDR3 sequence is CASTTGEETQYF. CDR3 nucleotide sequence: TGTGCCAGCACAACGGGGGAGGAGACCCAGTACTTC.

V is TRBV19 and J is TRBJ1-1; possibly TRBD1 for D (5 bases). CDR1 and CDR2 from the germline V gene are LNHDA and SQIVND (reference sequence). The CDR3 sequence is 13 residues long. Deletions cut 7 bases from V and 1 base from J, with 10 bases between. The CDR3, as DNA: TGTGCCAGTATGCGGGACCGGAACACTGAAGCTTTCTTT. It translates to CASMRDRNTEAFF.

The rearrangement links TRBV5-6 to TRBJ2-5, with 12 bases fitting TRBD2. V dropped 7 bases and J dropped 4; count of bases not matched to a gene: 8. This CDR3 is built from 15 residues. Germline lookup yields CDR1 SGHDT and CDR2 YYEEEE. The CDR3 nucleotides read TGTGCCAGCTGTCCTAGCGGGGGGGCCGGAGAGACCCAGTACTTC. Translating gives CASCPSGGAGETQYF.

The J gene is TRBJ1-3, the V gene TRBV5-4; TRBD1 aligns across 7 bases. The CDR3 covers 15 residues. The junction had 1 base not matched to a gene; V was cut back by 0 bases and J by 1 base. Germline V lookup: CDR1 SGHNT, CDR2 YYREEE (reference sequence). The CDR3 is CASSLDRGSGNTIYF. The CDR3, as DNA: TGTGCCAGCAGCTTGGACAGGGGATCTGGAAACACCATATATTTT.

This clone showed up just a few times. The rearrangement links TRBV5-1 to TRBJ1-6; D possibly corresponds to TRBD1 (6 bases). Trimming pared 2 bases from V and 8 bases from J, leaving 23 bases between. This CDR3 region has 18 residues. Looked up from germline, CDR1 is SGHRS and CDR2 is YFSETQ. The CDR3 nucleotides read TGCGCCAGCAGCTTCATTTTGGGGGCCACCGCGGGAGATTCACCCCTCCACTTT. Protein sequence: CASSFILGATAGDSPLHF.

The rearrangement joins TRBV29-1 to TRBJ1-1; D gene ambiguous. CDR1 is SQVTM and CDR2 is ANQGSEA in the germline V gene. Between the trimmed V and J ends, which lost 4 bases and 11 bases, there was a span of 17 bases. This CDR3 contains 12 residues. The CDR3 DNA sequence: TGCAGCGTTGTGGTAGGCAGGATGCACGCTTTCTTT. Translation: CSVVVGRMHAFF.

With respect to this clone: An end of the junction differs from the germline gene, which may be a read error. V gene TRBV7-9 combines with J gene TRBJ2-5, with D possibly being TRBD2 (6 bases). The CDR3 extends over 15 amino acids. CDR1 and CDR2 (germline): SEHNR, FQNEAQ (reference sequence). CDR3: CASSPRGNTQGTQYF. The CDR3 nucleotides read TGTGCCAGCAGCCCGCGGGGCAACACCCAAGGGACCCAGTACTTC.

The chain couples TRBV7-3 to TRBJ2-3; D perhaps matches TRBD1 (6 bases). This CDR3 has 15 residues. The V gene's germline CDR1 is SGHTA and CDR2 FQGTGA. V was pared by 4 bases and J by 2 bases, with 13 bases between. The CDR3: CASSSTGSFTDTQYF. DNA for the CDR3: TGTGCCAGCAGCTCTACAGGGTCATTCACAGATACGCAGTATTTT.

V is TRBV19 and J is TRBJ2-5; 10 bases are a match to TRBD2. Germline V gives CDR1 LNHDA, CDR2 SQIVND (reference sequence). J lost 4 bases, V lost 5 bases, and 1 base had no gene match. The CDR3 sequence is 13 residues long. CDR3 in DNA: TGTGCCAGTAGTTGGACTAGCGGAGAGACCCAGTACTTC. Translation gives CASSWTSGETQYF.

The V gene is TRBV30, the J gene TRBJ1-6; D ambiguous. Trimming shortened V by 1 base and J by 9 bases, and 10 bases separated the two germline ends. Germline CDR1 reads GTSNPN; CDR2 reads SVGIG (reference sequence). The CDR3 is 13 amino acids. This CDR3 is CAWSALRASPLHF. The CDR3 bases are TGTGCCTGGAGTGCTCTCCGCGCTTCACCCCTCCACTTT.

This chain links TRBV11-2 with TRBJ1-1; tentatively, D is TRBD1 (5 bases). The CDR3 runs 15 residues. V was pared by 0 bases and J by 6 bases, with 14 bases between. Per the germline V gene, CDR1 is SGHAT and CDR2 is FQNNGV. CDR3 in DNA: TGTGCCAGCAGCTTAGAATTGGGGGGTATCGCTGAAGCTTTCTTT. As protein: CASSLELGGIAEAFF.

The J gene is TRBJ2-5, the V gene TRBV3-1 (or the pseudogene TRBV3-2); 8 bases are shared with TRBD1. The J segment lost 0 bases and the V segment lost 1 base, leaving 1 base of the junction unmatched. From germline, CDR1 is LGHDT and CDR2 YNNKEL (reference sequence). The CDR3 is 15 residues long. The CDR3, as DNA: TGTGCCAGCAGCCAAGGACAGGGGAACCAAGAGACCCAGTACTTC. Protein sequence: CASSQGQGNQETQYF.

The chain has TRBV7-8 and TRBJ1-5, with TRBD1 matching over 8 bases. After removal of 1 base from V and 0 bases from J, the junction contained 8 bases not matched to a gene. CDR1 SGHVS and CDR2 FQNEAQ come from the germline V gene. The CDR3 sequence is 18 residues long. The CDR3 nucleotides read TGTGCCAGCAGCTTAGGCCGAACAGGGGGTTTTAGCAATCAGCCCCAGCATTTT. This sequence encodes CASSLGRTGGFSNQPQHF.

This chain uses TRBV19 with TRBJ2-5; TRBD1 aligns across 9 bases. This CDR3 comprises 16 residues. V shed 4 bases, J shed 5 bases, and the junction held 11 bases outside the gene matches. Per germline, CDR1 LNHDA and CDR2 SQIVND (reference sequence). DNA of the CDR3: TGTGCCAGTAGTACCTCTCCGGGACAGGGCTATGAGACCCAGTACTTC. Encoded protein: CASSTSPGQGYETQYF.

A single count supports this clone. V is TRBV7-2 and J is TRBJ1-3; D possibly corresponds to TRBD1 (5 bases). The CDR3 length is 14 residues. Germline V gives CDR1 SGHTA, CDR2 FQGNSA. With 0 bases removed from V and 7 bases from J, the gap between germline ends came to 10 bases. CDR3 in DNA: TGTGCCAGCAGCTTAGCGGCGGAGGGGAACACCATATATTTT. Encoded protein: CASSLAAEGNTIYF.